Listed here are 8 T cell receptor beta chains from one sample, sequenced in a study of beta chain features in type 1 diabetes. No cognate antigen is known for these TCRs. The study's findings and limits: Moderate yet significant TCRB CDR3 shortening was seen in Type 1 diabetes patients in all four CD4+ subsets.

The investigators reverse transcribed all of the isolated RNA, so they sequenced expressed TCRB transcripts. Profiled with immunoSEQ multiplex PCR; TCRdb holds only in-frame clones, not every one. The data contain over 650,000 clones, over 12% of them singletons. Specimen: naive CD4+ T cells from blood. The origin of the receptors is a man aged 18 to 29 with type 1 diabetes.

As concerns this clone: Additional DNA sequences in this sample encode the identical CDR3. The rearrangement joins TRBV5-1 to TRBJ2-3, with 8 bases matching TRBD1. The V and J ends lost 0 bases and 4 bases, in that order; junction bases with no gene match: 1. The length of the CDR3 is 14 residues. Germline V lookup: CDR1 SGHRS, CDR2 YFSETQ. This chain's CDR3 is CASSLGQGPDTQYF. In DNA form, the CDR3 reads TGCGCCAGCAGCTTGGGACAGGGGCCAGATACGCAGTATTTT.

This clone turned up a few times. The CDR3 nucleotides are TGTGCCAGCAGCCAAGAGGTAGCGGGGGGATTCAATGAGCAGTTCTTC. It codes for CASSQEVAGGFNEQFF. The chain links TRBV4-2 to TRBJ2-1; 10 bases are shared with TRBD2. V gave up 0 bases and J gave up 6 bases; unmatched junction bases: 5. Germline V gene lookup returns CDR1 LGHNA and CDR2 YNFKEQ. This CDR3 contains 16 residues.

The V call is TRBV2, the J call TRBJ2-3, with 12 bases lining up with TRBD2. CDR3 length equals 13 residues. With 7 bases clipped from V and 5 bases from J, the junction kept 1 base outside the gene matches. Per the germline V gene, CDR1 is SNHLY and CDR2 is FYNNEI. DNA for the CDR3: TGTGCCAGCACTAGCGGGAGGGGAGATACGCAGTATTTT. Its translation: CASTSGRGDTQYF.

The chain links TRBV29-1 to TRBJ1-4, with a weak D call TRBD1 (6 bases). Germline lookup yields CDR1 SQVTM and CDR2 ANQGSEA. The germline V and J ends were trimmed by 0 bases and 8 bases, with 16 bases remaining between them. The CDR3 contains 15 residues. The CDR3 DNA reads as TGCAGCGTTGAAGATTTTGGGGGGCAACGGGAAAAACTGTTTTTT. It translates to CSVEDFGGQREKLFF.

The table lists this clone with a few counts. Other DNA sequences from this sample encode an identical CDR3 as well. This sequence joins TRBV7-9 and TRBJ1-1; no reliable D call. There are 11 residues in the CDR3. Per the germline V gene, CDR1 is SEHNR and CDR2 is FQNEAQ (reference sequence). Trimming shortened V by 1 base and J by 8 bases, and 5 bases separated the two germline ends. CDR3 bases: TGTGCCAGCAGCTTAGAAGGGGAAGCTTTCTTT. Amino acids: CASSLEGEAFF.

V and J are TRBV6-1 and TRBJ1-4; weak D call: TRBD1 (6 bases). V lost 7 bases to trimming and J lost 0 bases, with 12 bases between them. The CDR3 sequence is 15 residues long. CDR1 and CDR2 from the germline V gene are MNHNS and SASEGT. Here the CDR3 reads CASNTGAATNEKLFF. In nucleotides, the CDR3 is TGTGCCAGCAATACGGGGGCCGCAACTAATGAAAAACTGTTTTTT.

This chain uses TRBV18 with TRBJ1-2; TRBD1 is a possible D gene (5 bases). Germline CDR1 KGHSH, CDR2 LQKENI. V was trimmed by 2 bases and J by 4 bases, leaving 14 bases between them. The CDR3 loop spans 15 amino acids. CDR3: CASSPYRFDGYGYTF. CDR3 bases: TGTGCCAGCTCACCATACAGGTTTGATGGCTATGGCTACACCTTC.

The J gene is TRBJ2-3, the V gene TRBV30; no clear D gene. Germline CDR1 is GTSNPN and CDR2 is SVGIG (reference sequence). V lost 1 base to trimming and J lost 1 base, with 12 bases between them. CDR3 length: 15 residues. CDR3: CAWSGPTRGTDTQYF. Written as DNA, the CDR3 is TGTGCCTGGAGTGGACCCACAAGGGGCACAGATACGCAGTATTTT.